This TCR beta chain is drawn from a study of blood T cell repertoires in COVID-19. Study overall: Sample material is recorded as cDNA or gDNA derived from T cells, B-cell-depleted T cells, or PBMCs.

The method was immunoSEQ multiplex PCR; TCRdb's version includes in-frame clones alone and lacks a portion of them. The sample has 250,000 or so clones, more than 80% seen once. Germline-derived CDR1 and CDR2 are LNHDA and SQIVND (reference sequence). This CDR3 region has 15 residues. Losses at the gene ends were 7 bases for V and 4 bases for J; bases not matched to a gene: 9. The chain recombines TRBV19 with TRBJ1-5; 8 positions match TRBD1. Input material: peripheral blood. This receptor was obtained from a young woman with active or convalescent COVID-19. CDR3 DNA: TGTGCCAGTACCTCGGCCGGACAGGGAAATCAGCCCCAGCATTTT. This sequence encodes CASTSAGQGNQPQHF. Based on the CDR3 plus reference TRBV19 and TRBJ1-5, the full variable domain is DGGITQSPKYLFRKEGQNVTLSCEQNLNHDAMYWYRQDPGQGLRLIYYSQIVNDFQKGDIAEGYSVSREKKESFPLTVTSAQKNPTAFYLCASTSAGQGNQPQHFGDGTRLSIL.